This TCR beta chain originates from a study of CD8+ T cells in alopecia areata. Study-level findings and limits: Against the mouse data, patients shared TCRs less clearly, possibly for HLA reasons.

Researchers took lesional scalp punch biopsies and peripheral blood from people who were alopecia areata patients. This clone was seen more than once but under ten times. Its antigen is undetermined. With 1 base removed from V and 8 bases from J, the gap between germline ends came to 5 bases. The CDR3 totals 12 residues. Looked up from germline, CDR1 is SGHAT and CDR2 is FQNNGV. cDNA prepared by RNA extraction and subsequent reverse transcription served as the template for sequencing. Clones were read by immunoSEQ multiplex PCR, and TCRdb kept only the in-frame ones, dropping some. The table lists some 99,000 clones, 40% to 55% of them singletons.

The TCR comes from a human donor with alopecia areata. Sequencing was carried out using CD4+ T cells sorted from blood. The chain uses TRBV11-2 and TRBJ2-2; D is unresolved. The CDR3 DNA reads TGTGCCAGCAGCTTAGTTCTGGGGGAGCTGTTTTTT. Translation gives CASSLVLGELFF.